This is a list of T cell receptor beta chains from one sample in a study of blood T cell repertoires in COVID-19. Repertoires were generated with immunoSEQ multiplex PCR, while TCRdb's copy carries only in-frame clones and drops some. The data show about 150,000 clones, approximately 78% seen once. Material: peripheral blood. Every receptor here comes from an elderly man with acute or convalescent COVID-19. Each CDR3 is given with its conserved first and last residue. A D gene is named only where the DNA matches it firmly. Clone size is shown for a subset of rows, as once, few, many or a class of expanded clone.

v_call,cdr3_length,d_call,j_call,clone_size,cdr3_nt,cdr3_aa
TRBV6-5,15,.,TRBJ1-1,.,TGTGCCAGCAGCCCCCAGGGGACGGGAAACACTGAAGCTTTCTTT,CASSPQGTGNTEAFF
TRBV10-3,17,TRBD1,TRBJ2-7,.,TGTGCCACTAATTCCGGGACAGGGGTGCCCCTTTCCTACGAGCAGTACTTC,CATNSGTGVPLSYEQYF
TRBV5-1,12,.,TRBJ1-2,once,TGCGCCAGCAGCCCGGAGGGCTATGGCTACACCTTC,CASSPEGYGYTF
TRBV18,13,.,TRBJ1-2,.,TGTGCCAGCTCACACGGGGAGCAGCGCGGCTACACCTTC,CASSHGEQRGYTF
TRBV5-1,15,.,TRBJ1-6,.,TGCGCCAGCAGCTCGAAGGGCGACGGGGTTTCACCCCTCCACTTT,CASSSKGDGVSPLHF
TRBV5-1,14,.,TRBJ2-7,.,TGCGCCAGCAGCTTGGTAACAGGGTCGGGCGAGCAGTACTTC,CASSLVTGSGEQYF
TRBV19,16,.,TRBJ2-2,.,TGTGCCAGTAGTATAGATCCCAGGTTGGGAGCCGGGGAGCTGTTTTTT,CASSIDPRLGAGELFF
TRBV4-2,16,.,TRBJ1-2,few,TGTGCCAGCAGCCAAGATGGAGGCAGCCCATACTATGGCTACACCTTC,CASSQDGGSPYYGYTF
TRBV23-1,19,TRBD1,TRBJ2-1,.,TGCGCCAGCAGTCATTATTCACAGGGGGCTGTTGAATCCTACAATGAGCAGTTCTTC,CASSHYSQGAVESYNEQFF
TRBV5-1,13,.,TRBJ1-2,.,TGCGCCAGCAGCTTGGAGGGAGAGGGTGGCTACACCTTC,CASSLEGEGGYTF
TRBV5-1,14,.,TRBJ1-6,.,TGCGCCAGCAGTCAGGACTGGTTTAATTCACCCCTCCACTTT,CASSQDWFNSPLHF
TRBV10-3,16,.,TRBJ2-3,.,TGTGCCATCAGTGGGGCTCAGGGAGGTTGGACAGATACGCAGTATTTT,CAISGAQGGWTDTQYF
TRBV13,16,.,TRBJ2-3,.,TGTGCCAGCAGCCCCCGCGTGGGCCAAAGCACAGATACGCAGTATTTT,CASSPRVGQSTDTQYF
TRBV5-1,14,TRBD1,TRBJ1-2,.,TGCGCCAGCAGCGCGTACCCCGGGACAGGGGGCTACACCTTC,CASSAYPGTGGYTF
TRBV4-2,13,.,TRBJ2-3,once,TGTGCCAGCAGCCCTATCGAGACAGATACGCAGTATTTT,CASSPIETDTQYF
TRBV6-2/TRBV6-3,14,TRBD1,TRBJ1-1,.,TGTGCCAGCAGTTCGACAGGGGGGGACACTGAAGCTTTCTTT,CASSSTGGDTEAFF
TRBV6-4,13,.,TRBJ1-2,.,TGTGCCAGCTTCCAACAGGGCGGGTTTGGCTACACCTTC,CASFQQGGFGYTF
TRBV7-9,12,.,TRBJ1-4,.,TGTGCCAGCAGCTTAAGGGGGGAAAAACTGTTTTTT,CASSLRGEKLFF
TRBV29-1,14,.,TRBJ2-2,many,TGCAGCGTTCGGCAGGGTGCGGACACCGGGGAGCTGTTTTTT,CSVRQGADTGELFF
TRBV5-1,18,TRBD1,TRBJ1-4,.,TGCGCCAGCCGCGAAGGGGGACAGGGGGGCTGGACTAATGAAAAACTGTTTTTT,CASREGGQGGWTNEKLFF
TRBV19,15,.,TRBJ1-1,.,TGTGCCAGTAGTATAGATACGGCAGGCAGGACTGAAGCTTTCTTT,CASSIDTAGRTEAFF
TRBV6-5,15,TRBD1,TRBJ1-1,few,TGTGCCAGCAGGGTTGACAGGGGAGCTGGCGGTGAAGCTTTCTTT,CASRVDRGAGGEAFF
TRBV5-4,15,TRBD1,TRBJ1-2,few,TGTGCCAGCAGCGAAGGGACAGGTCCCAACTATGGCTACACCTTC,CASSEGTGPNYGYTF
TRBV5-6,16,TRBD1,TRBJ2-3,once,TGTGCCAGCAGCTTGGTGGACAGGGGCGCAACAGATACGCAGTATTTT,CASSLVDRGATDTQYF
TRBV6-2/TRBV6-3,14,.,TRBJ2-7,.,TGTGCCAGCAGTTACTCGATTCAGGGGTACGAGCAGTACTTC,CASSYSIQGYEQYF
TRBV20-1,15,.,TRBJ2-7,few,TGCAGTGCTAGTAGCGGGACAGGGAGCTCCTACGAGCAGTACTTC,CSASSGTGSSYEQYF
TRBV6-2/TRBV6-3,16,TRBD1,TRBJ2-6,few,TGTGCCAGCAGCAGGGACAGGGGAAGTGGGGCCAACGTCCTGACTTTC,CASSRDRGSGANVLTF
TRBV12-3/TRBV12-4,13,.,TRBJ2-2,.,TGTGCCAGCATACGAAGCAGGACCGGGGAGCTGTTTTTT,CASIRSRTGELFF
TRBV2,15,TRBD1,TRBJ1-5,few,TGTGCCAGCAGTGGGGAACAGGGGGGTAATCAGCCCCAGCATTTT,CASSGEQGGNQPQHF
TRBV6-6,14,.,TRBJ1-1,.,TGTGCCAGCAGCGGGGTAGGAAGGAACACTGAAGCTTTCTTT,CASSGVGRNTEAFF
TRBV6-5,14,TRBD1,TRBJ1-6,.,TGTGCCAGCAGGAAGGGGGCTTCGAATTCACCCCTCCACTTT,CASRKGASNSPLHF
TRBV6-6,15,TRBD2,TRBJ2-7,many,TGTGCCAGCAGAACTGGGACTACCAGCTCCTACGAGCAGTACTTC,CASRTGTTSSYEQYF
TRBV5-4,15,.,TRBJ2-1,.,TGTGCCAGCAGCTTGGGGCAGAATTCTTACAATGAGCAGTTCTTC,CASSLGQNSYNEQFF
TRBV29-1,15,TRBD1,TRBJ2-3,.,TGCAGCGTTGAAGGGACAGGGGGCGGCACAGATACGCAGTATTTT,CSVEGTGGGTDTQYF
TRBV24-1,15,TRBD1,TRBJ1-2,few,TGTGCCACCAGTGATGCCGGACAGGGCGGGAATGGCTACACCTTC,CATSDAGQGGNGYTF
TRBV6-5,15,TRBD1,TRBJ2-7,.,TGTGCCAGCAGTTACGCCGGGACAGGGGGCTACGAGCAGTACTTC,CASSYAGTGGYEQYF
TRBV15,20,TRBD1,TRBJ2-6,.,TGTGCCACCAGCACCTTGGCTCCGGGACAGGCGTCCTCTGGGGCCAACGTCCTGACTTTC,CATSTLAPGQASSGANVLTF
TRBV30,13,TRBD1,TRBJ1-2,.,TGTGCCTGGAGTGCGGGACAGTACTATGGCTACACCTTC,CAWSAGQYYGYTF
TRBV18,12,.,TRBJ1-2,once,TGTGCCAGCTCACCATTCAGCTATGGCTACACCTTC,CASSPFSYGYTF
TRBV6-2/TRBV6-3,12,.,TRBJ2-3,once,TGTGCCAGCAGTAGCCTAGATCGTACGCAGTATTTT,CASSSLDRTQYF
TRBV18,15,.,TRBJ2-6,.,TGTGCCAGCTCACCGAGCCTCTTTGGGGCCAACGTCCTGACTTTC,CASSPSLFGANVLTF
TRBV3-1/TRBV3-2,12,TRBD2,TRBJ2-3,.,TGTGCCAGCTCGGGCGGGGGAGATACGCAGTATTTT,CASSGGGDTQYF
TRBV19,15,TRBD1,TRBJ1-1,.,TGTGCCAGTAGTCCGGGGACAGTCTCTTTAATTGAAGCTTTCTTT,CASSPGTVSLIEAFF
TRBV21-1,14,.,TRBJ2-5,.,TGTGCCAGCAGCACCCGGGACAACCAAGAGACCCAGTACTTC,CASSTRDNQETQYF
TRBV7-7,16,.,TRBJ2-2,.,TGTGCTAGCAGCTTTTCGGACAACGCGAACACCGGGGAGCTGTTTTTT,CASSFSDNANTGELFF
TRBV5-6,14,.,TRBJ1-3,.,TGTGCCAGCAGCTTGTCCTTCTCTGGAAACACCATATATTTT,CASSLSFSGNTIYF
TRBV5-8,13,.,TRBJ1-4,.,TGTGCCAGCAGCTCCTGGACAGATGAAAAACTGTTTTTT,CASSSWTDEKLFF
TRBV11-2,15,.,TRBJ1-3,.,TGTGCCAGCAGCTTAGAGCGGACAGCTGGAAACACCATATATTTT,CASSLERTAGNTIYF
TRBV19,13,TRBD1,TRBJ1-2,.,TGTGCCAGTAGTGGCAGGACAGGGGAGGGCTACACCTTC,CASSGRTGEGYTF
TRBV29-1,12,TRBD1,TRBJ1-2,.,TGCAGCGTGATTCCGGGGACAGACGGCTACACCTTC,CSVIPGTDGYTF
TRBV5-1,14,.,TRBJ2-7,.,TGCGCCAGCAGCTTGGCCGGCGGGGTCTACGAGCAGTACTTC,CASSLAGGVYEQYF
TRBV7-9,18,TRBD1,TRBJ2-2,many,TGTGCCAGCAGCCTACGTCCCGGGACAGAGATCAACACCGGGGAGCTGTTTTTT,CASSLRPGTEINTGELFF
TRBV5-6,14,.,TRBJ2-1,.,TGTGCCAGCAGCAAGGTTGAGAGGGACAATGAGCAGTTCTTC,CASSKVERDNEQFF
TRBV11-3,14,TRBD1,TRBJ1-2,.,TGTGCCAGCAGCTCGGCGACAGGGGGCTATGGCTACACCTTC,CASSSATGGYGYTF
TRBV18,13,.,TRBJ1-5,.,TGTGCCAGCTCACCATCCAGGAATCAGCCCCAGCATTTT,CASSPSRNQPQHF